This TCR beta chain came from a study of blood T cell repertoires in COVID-19. Sequenced by immunoSEQ multiplex PCR; TCRdb stores in-frame clones only, minus some. The table shows 220,000 or so clones, with 85% to 90% occurring only once. This clone was recorded only once. Trimming stripped 4 bases from V and 6 bases from J, with 11 bases between. This CDR3 region has 12 residues. The germline gives CDR1 SGHRS, CDR2 YFSETQ. The sequencing sample was made of PBMCs or T cells enriched from blood (not recorded which). This chain connects TRBV5-1 to TRBJ2-7; a possible D gene is TRBD2 (5 bases). The sequence derives from a woman aged 18 to 35 in a cohort exposed to, infected with or recovered from COVID-19 (not recorded which). The chain's CDR3 is CASSPEEGEQYF. Written as DNA, the CDR3 is TGCGCCAGCAGCCCGGAGGAAGGCGAGCAGTACTTC.